What follows are 23 T cell receptor beta chains derived from one specimen sequenced in a study of cytomegalovirus exposure and HLA in healthy donors. The PCR had 60 Vbeta and 13 Jbeta primers. Sequencing used immunoSEQ multiplex PCR; TCRdb keeps in-frame clones, though not all of them. The data contain about 90,000 clones, 70% of them seen just once; the ten biggest clones take up less than 15%. Material for sequencing was PBMCs. These receptors were obtained from a woman between 45 and 60 years old in good health and CMV-seropositive.

As to this clone: Other DNA sequences from this sample encode an identical CDR3 as well. The chain recombines TRBV11-2 with TRBJ2-5; no clear D gene. Trimming stripped 3 bases from V and 5 bases from J, with 4 bases between. Germline V gives CDR1 SGHAT, CDR2 FQNNGV. There are 11 residues in the CDR3. This CDR3 reads CASSFQETQYF. The CDR3 DNA follows: TGTGCCAGCAGCTTCCAGGAGACCCAGTACTTC.

The chain couples TRBV7-9 to TRBJ1-2, with D unresolved. Trimming took 1 base from V and 6 from J, leaving 9 bases between them. The CDR3 loop spans 13 amino acids. Germline lookup yields CDR1 SEHNR and CDR2 FQNEAQ (reference sequence). CDR3 DNA: TGTGCCAGCAGCTTAGGAGTCGATGATGGCTACACCTTC. The encoded protein is CASSLGVDDGYTF. The entire variable domain, with the rest obtained from reference TRBV7-9 and TRBJ1-2, is as follows: DTGVSQNPRHKITKRGQNVTFRCDPISEHNRLYWYRQTLGQGPEFLTYFQNEAQLEKSRLLSDRFSAERPKGSFSTLEIQRTEQGDSAMYLCASSLGVDDGYTFGSGTRLTVV.

The chain is built from TRBV9 and TRBJ1-1; D gene ambiguous. The V and J ends lost 1 base and 4 bases respectively, with 11 bases between them. The CDR3 runs 14 residues. The germline V gene encodes CDR1 SGDLS and CDR2 YYNGEE. Here the CDR3 DNA reads TGTGCCAGCAGCGTACAGTCAGAGGGCACTGAAGCTTTCTTT. This encodes CASSVQSEGTEAFF.

The CDR3 DNA is TGTGCCAGCAGTGGAGTGCTAGCGGGAGGGGGTGAGACCCAGTACTTC. It specifies CASSGVLAGGGETQYF. This rearrangement joins TRBV2 to TRBJ2-5, with TRBD2 matching 12 bases. Germline lookup yields CDR1 SNHLY and CDR2 FYNNEI. This CDR3 region has 16 residues. V lost 4 bases, J lost 5 bases, and 8 bases stayed unmatched.

On this clone: The same CDR3 also results from other DNA sequences found in this sample. This rearrangement joins TRBV30 to TRBJ1-1; the D is unclear. Trimming pared 0 bases from V and 4 bases from J, leaving 12 bases between. The CDR3 is made up of 14 amino acids. The germline V gene encodes CDR1 GTSNPN and CDR2 SVGIG (reference sequence). The CDR3 DNA sequence: TGTGCCTGGAGTGTTATTAGGGAGAGCACTGAAGCTTTCTTT. This encodes CAWSVIRESTEAFF.

The V and J genes are TRBV19 and TRBJ2-7; 8 bases fit TRBD2. CDR1 LNHDA and CDR2 SQIVND come from the germline V gene (reference sequence). With V trimmed by 4 bases and J by 7 bases, 15 bases remained unmatched. The CDR3 is made up of 16 amino acids. The CDR3 bases are TGTGCCAGTAGTAGGCTAGCGGGCACAGCGTCGGGGGAGCAGTACTTC. As protein: CASSRLAGTASGEQYF.

This chain connects TRBV4-3 to TRBJ2-2, with TRBD1 matching 11 bases. Germline V gene sequence: CDR1 LGHNA, CDR2 YSLEER. Unmatched junction bases numbered 8, after V lost 2 bases and J lost 6 bases. The length of the CDR3 is 17 residues. CDR3 amino acids: CASSQRPAGQGAGELFF. DNA for the CDR3: TGCGCCAGCAGCCAACGACCTGCGGGACAGGGGGCCGGGGAGCTGTTTTTT.

The gene calls are TRBV27 and TRBJ1-3, with 7 bases matching TRBD1. V lost 5 bases and J lost 4; bases outside the gene matches: 2. The germline V gene encodes CDR1 MNHEY and CDR2 SMNVEV (reference sequence). The CDR3 runs 13 residues. The CDR3 reads CASSMTGGNTIYF. Here the CDR3 DNA reads TGTGCCAGCAGTATGACAGGGGGAAACACCATATATTTT.

This rearrangement joins TRBV4-3 to TRBJ1-1; maybe TRBD1 (6 bases). Germline loops: CDR1 LGHNA, CDR2 YSLEER. The V end was cut by 1 base, the J end by 1 base, with 7 bases between. There are 14 residues in the CDR3. CDR3 amino acids: CASSQATGNTEAFF. CDR3 in DNA: TGCGCCAGCAGCCAAGCGACAGGGAACACTGAAGCTTTCTTT.

The chain combines TRBV5-4 with TRBJ2-1, with D perhaps matching TRBD2 (5 bases). Trimming cost V 5 bases and J 7 bases, with 19 bases left between them. CDR3 size: 15 residues. CDR1 SGHNT and CDR2 YYREEE come from the germline V gene (reference sequence). In DNA, the CDR3 is TGTGCCAGCAGTCCCACTAGAGGTCCCCTTAATGAGCAGTTCTTC. Translated, it gives CASSPTRGPLNEQFF. The full variable domain, its missing parts supplied by reference TRBV5-4 and TRBJ2-1, is ETGVTQSPTHLIKTRGQQVTLRCSSQSGHNTVSWYQQALGQGPQFIFQYYREEENGRGNFPPRFSGLQFPNYSSELNVNALELDDSALYLCASSPTRGPLNEQFFGPGTRLTVL.

This clone was observed a few times. The chain links TRBV6-5 to TRBJ1-2, with TRBD1 matching over 8 bases. With 5 bases clipped from V and 4 bases from J, the junction kept 9 bases outside the gene matches. CDR1 and CDR2 from the germline V gene are MNHEY and SVGAGI. This CDR3 comprises 15 residues. For the CDR3, the DNA is TGTGCCAGCAGTCCCCGGACAGGGAGGTCCTATGGCTACACCTTC. Translation gives CASSPRTGRSYGYTF.

The V gene is TRBV7-3, the J gene TRBJ2-1, with TRBD2 as a possible D gene (5 bases). V was clipped by 0 bases and J by 1 base, with 7 bases between them. The germline V gene encodes CDR1 SGHTA and CDR2 FQGTGA. This CDR3 spans 15 amino acids. CDR3 DNA sequence: TGTGCCAGCAGCTTAACTAGCGTATCCTACAATGAGCAGTTCTTC. Translated, it gives CASSLTSVSYNEQFF.

The gene calls are TRBV29-1 and TRBJ1-3, with TRBD1 as a possible D gene (6 bases). CDR1 and CDR2 from the germline V gene are SQVTM and ANQGSEA. Trimming shortened V by 1 base and J by 4 bases, and 8 bases separated the two germline ends. This CDR3 spans 13 amino acids. The CDR3 DNA sequence: TGCAGCGTTGAAGCCGGGACAGGAAACACCATATATTTT. The encoded protein is CSVEAGTGNTIYF.

The chain couples TRBV20-1 to TRBJ2-7; 8 bases line up with TRBD1. Germline V gene lookup returns CDR1 DFQATT and CDR2 SNEGSKA (reference sequence). With V trimmed by 2 bases and J by 9 bases, 3 bases remained unmatched. This CDR3 spans 11 amino acids. The CDR3 is CSARTGQGQYF. CDR3 DNA sequence: TGCAGTGCTAGAACCGGACAGGGGCAGTACTTC.

The chain recombines TRBV7-9 with TRBJ2-6; D may be TRBD2 (7 bases). CDR1 is SEHNR and CDR2 is FQNEAQ in the germline V gene (reference sequence). V lost 4 bases and J 3 bases, leaving 13 bases between the germline ends. CDR3 size: 16 residues. The CDR3 coding sequence is TGTGCCAGCAGCTATGGGGGGGCAGATGGGGCCAACGTCCTGACTTTC. It is translated as CASSYGGADGANVLTF.

V is TRBV27 and J is TRBJ2-1; a weak D match, TRBD1 (6 bases). Trimming left V 6 bases short and J 7 bases short, with 16 bases between. CDR1 MNHEY and CDR2 SMNVEV come from the germline V gene (reference sequence). This CDR3 region has 14 residues. The CDR3 region is CASRDPLRGNEQFF. The CDR3 nucleotides are TGTGCCAGCAGGGACCCTCTAAGGGGGAATGAGCAGTTCTTC.

The chain uses TRBV19 and TRBJ2-1; a weak D match, TRBD2 (6 bases). The CDR3 is 12 residues long. In germline, CDR1 is LNHDA, CDR2 SQIVND (reference sequence). V lost 8 bases and J lost 6, with 11 bases in between. This CDR3 is CASSTSGNEQFF. CDR3 DNA sequence: TGTGCCAGTTCGACTAGTGGCAATGAGCAGTTCTTC.

The chain recombines TRBV6-5 with TRBJ2-1, with D uncertain. The CDR3 has 14 residues. The germline V gene has CDR1 MNHEY and CDR2 SVGAGI. Trimming took 6 bases from V and 4 from J, leaving 13 bases between them. The CDR3 DNA reads TGTGCCAGCAGCCCTGGCCATATATACAATGAGCAGTTCTTC. This gives the protein CASSPGHIYNEQFF.

The CDR3 reads CASKRGYEQYF. DNA for the CDR3: TGTGCCAGCAAAAGGGGTTATGAGCAGTACTTC. This chain links TRBV27 with TRBJ2-7, with a tentative D call TRBD1 (5 bases). Germline V lookup: CDR1 MNHEY, CDR2 SMNVEV (reference sequence). This CDR3 has 11 amino acids. V lost 7 bases and J 7 bases, leaving 11 bases between the germline ends.

The chain joins TRBV28 to TRBJ2-5, with 9 bases aligning to TRBD1. TRBJ2-7 matches the DNA end more closely, so the J call is doubtful. Per the germline V gene, CDR1 is MDHEN and CDR2 is SYDVKM. The CDR3 consists of 13 residues. The CDR3 region is CATKGQGRHEQYF. The CDR3 region has the DNA TGTGCCACCAAGGGACAGGGACGGCACGAGCAGTACTTC.

The chain has TRBV6-1 and TRBJ2-3, with a tentative D call TRBD2 (6 bases). V was shortened by 4 bases and J by 0 bases, with 11 bases between the two germline ends. The CDR3 extends over 15 amino acids. The germline CDR1 and CDR2 sequences are MNHNS and SASEGT. In DNA form, the CDR3 reads TGTGCCAGCAGTGCCAGTAGCGGCAGCACAGATACGCAGTATTTT. It encodes CASSASSGSTDTQYF.

This clone was found once. J is TRBJ2-1 and V is TRBV19; 14 nucleotides agree with TRBD2. Per germline, CDR1 LNHDA and CDR2 SQIVND (reference sequence). Unmatched junction bases numbered 11, after V lost 4 bases and J lost 9 bases. This CDR3 has 17 residues. The CDR3 loop reads CASSRSGTSGRGGEQFF. The CDR3 nucleotides read TGTGCCAGTAGTAGGTCCGGGACTAGCGGGAGAGGCGGTGAGCAGTTCTTC.

J is TRBJ2-7 and V is TRBV5-1; TRBD2 matches at 11 bases. The J segment lost 3 bases and the V segment lost 4 bases, leaving 9 bases of the junction unmatched. The length of the CDR3 is 16 residues. From germline, CDR1 is SGHRS and CDR2 YFSETQ. CDR3 in DNA: TGCGCCAGCAGCGAATTCCCCGGGACTAGCGGCTACGAGCAGTACTTC. Its translation: CASSEFPGTSGYEQYF.